This T cell receptor (beta chain) was found in a study of Tregs in tolerant kidney transplant recipients. Study outcomes and limitations: Biological reproducibility was not directly addressed in this study. Expanding Tregs on activated donor B cells appeared to best identify donor-specific TCRbeta clones.

Produced via immunoSEQ multiplex PCR; TCRdb's table is partial and in-frame only. The sample records 40,000 to 50,000 clones, about 90% being singletons. The CDR3 totals 14 residues. Germline V gives CDR1 LNHDA, CDR2 SQIVND (reference sequence). V lost 6 bases, J lost 7 bases, and 15 bases lay in between. Thawed PBMCs were FACS-sorted into unstimulated CD4+CD25+CD127- regulatory T cells, CD4+CD25- non-regulatory cells, CD4 and CD8 cells. Regulatory T cells were sorted from thawed PBMCs rested overnight at 37°C with 200 IU/ml IL-2. Points on this clone: Its antigen remains unknown.

The source of this sequence is a human donor in good health. The chain links TRBV19 to TRBJ1-4; no definite D call. The sample was Tregs from blood. The CDR3 sequence is CASSERHGLEKLFF. The CDR3 region has the DNA TGTGCCAGTAGCGAGAGACACGGTCTTGAAAAACTGTTTTTT.